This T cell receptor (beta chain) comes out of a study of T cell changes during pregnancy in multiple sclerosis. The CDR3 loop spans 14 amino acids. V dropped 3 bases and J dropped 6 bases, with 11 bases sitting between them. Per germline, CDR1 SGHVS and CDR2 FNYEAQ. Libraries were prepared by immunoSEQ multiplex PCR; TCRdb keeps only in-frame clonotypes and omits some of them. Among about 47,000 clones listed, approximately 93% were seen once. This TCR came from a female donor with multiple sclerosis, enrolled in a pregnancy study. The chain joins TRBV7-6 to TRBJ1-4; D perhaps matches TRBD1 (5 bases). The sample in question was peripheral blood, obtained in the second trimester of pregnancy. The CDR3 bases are TGTGCCAGCAGCTTCTCCAGGGCCTATGAAAAACTGTTTTTT. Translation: CASSFSRAYEKLFF. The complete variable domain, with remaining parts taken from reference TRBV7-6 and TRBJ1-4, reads GAGVSQSPRYKVTKRGQDVALRCDPISGHVSLYWYRQALGQGPEFLTYFNYEAQQDKSGLPNDRFSAERPEGSISTLTIQRTEQRDSAMYRCASSFSRAYEKLFFGSGTQLSVL.